One and the same sample provided the 2 T cell receptor beta chains below, sequenced in a study of cytomegalovirus exposure and HLA in healthy donors. Primers included in the PCR were 60 Vbeta and 13 Jbeta primers. Only in-frame clones appear in the TCRdb table, and some are missing; sequencing was by immunoSEQ multiplex PCR. The sample shows about 160,000 clones, around four fifths of them seen only once. The source material was PBMCs. The receptor set was obtained from a man aged 50 to 60 in good health and CMV-seropositive.

This clone was observed a single time. This chain links TRBV27 with TRBJ1-2, with 8 bases that match TRBD1. Germline V lookup: CDR1 MNHEY, CDR2 SMNVEV (reference sequence). The CDR3 has 13 amino acids. Trimming cost V 5 bases and J 7 bases; bases outside gene matches: 6. The CDR3 DNA is TGTGCCAGCAGTCCGGACAGGGCGGGTGGCTACACCTTC. Protein product: CASSPDRAGGYTF.

J is TRBJ2-7 and V is TRBV9; 7 bases line up with TRBD1. J lost 5 bases, V lost 0 bases, and 8 bases had no gene match. From germline, CDR1 is SGDLS and CDR2 YYNGEE. CDR3 length: 15 residues. The CDR3 bases are TGTGCCAGCAGCGTAGGGGACAGTTTTGGGCACGAGCAGTACTTC. This translates into CASSVGDSFGHEQYF.